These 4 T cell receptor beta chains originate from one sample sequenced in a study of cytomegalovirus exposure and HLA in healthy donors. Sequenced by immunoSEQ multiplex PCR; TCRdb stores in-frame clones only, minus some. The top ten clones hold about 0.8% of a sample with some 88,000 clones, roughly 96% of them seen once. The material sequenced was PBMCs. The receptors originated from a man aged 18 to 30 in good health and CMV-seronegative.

The CDR3 DNA reads as TGTGCCAGCAGTGCGACAGGGGGAGAGACCCAGTACTTC. Its translation: CASSATGGETQYF. The V call is TRBV6-4, the J call TRBJ2-5, with 9 bases that match TRBD1. The trim removed 4 bases at V and 4 bases at J, leaving 1 base unmatched. Germline V lookup: CDR1 MRHNA, CDR2 SNTAGT. The CDR3 runs to 13 residues.

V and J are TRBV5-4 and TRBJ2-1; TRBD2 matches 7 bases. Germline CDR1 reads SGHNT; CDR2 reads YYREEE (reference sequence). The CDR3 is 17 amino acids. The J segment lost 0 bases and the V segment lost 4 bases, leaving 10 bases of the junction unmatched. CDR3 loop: CASSRGGTASSYNEQFF. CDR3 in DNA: TGTGCCAGCAGCCGGGGAGGGACGGCAAGCTCCTACAATGAGCAGTTCTTC.

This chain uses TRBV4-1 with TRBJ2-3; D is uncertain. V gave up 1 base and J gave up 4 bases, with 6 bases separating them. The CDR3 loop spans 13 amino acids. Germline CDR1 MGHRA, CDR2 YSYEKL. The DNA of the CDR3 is TGCGCCAGCAGCCAAGGACGGGCAGATACGCAGTATTTT. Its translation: CASSQGRADTQYF.

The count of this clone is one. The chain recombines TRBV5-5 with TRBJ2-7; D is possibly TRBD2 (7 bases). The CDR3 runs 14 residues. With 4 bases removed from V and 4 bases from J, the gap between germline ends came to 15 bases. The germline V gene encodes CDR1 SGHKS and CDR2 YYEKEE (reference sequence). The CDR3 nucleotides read TGTGCCAGCAGCGCGGGAGCAGGGGTTTACGAGCAGTACTTC. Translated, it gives CASSAGAGVYEQYF.